These 11 T cell receptor beta chains were all obtained from the same sample, sequenced in a study of beta chain features in type 1 diabetes. Study outcomes and limitations: The study found moderately but significantly shorter TCRB CDR3s in all four CD4+ subsets of Type 1 diabetes patients.

As every portion of the isolated RNA was reverse transcribed, the sequencing read expressed TCRB transcripts. Repertoires were generated with immunoSEQ multiplex PCR, while TCRdb's copy carries only in-frame clones and drops some. The sample shows fewer than 70,000 clones, roughly 63% of them seen only once. For these TCRs, the target antigens are not known. Sequencing was carried out using stem cell memory CD4+ T cells from blood. The source is a woman aged 30 to 39 with type 1 diabetes.

The chain couples TRBV30 to TRBJ1-2; 8 bases line up with TRBD1. The V and J ends lost 3 bases and 7 bases, in that order; junction bases with no gene match: 7. Germline V gene sequence: CDR1 GTSNPN, CDR2 SVGIG (reference sequence). The CDR3 has 13 residues. The chain's CDR3 is CAWRLSGGGGYTF. The DNA of the CDR3 is TGTGCCTGGAGACTATCAGGGGGCGGTGGCTACACCTTC.

The rearrangement joins TRBV14 to TRBJ2-1; D is unresolved. The length of the CDR3 is 13 residues. The ends were cut back, 1 base at V and 5 bases at J, with 6 bases in the middle. Germline assignment: CDR1 SGHDN and CDR2 FVKESK. CDR3 nucleotide sequence: TGTGCCAGCAGCCAAGGACTGGACAATGAGCAGTTCTTC. It translates to CASSQGLDNEQFF.

This chain uses TRBV5-6 with TRBJ2-3; perhaps TRBD2 as D (5 bases). The V end lost 0 bases, the J end lost 4 bases, and 9 bases lay between the germline ends. CDR3 length: 14 amino acids. Germline V lookup: CDR1 SGHDT, CDR2 YYEEEE. CDR3 in amino acids: CASSLASSPDTQYF. CDR3 sequence (DNA): TGTGCCAGCAGCTTGGCCTCTAGCCCAGATACGCAGTATTTT.

This clone has a handful of counts. V is TRBV21-1 and J is TRBJ2-5; TRBD2 reflects the table's D call only, with no check against the DNA. TRBV21-1 is assigned pseudogene status. The CDR3 extends over 12 amino acids. The CDR3 sequence is CASDIGGSAQYF. The CDR3 DNA reads as TGTGCCAGCGACATTGGGGGGTCCGCCCAGTACTTC.

This clone has a handful of counts. The V and J genes are TRBV7-3 and TRBJ2-2; 7 bases fit TRBD1. This CDR3 spans 14 amino acids. Germline V gene sequence: CDR1 SGHTA, CDR2 FQGTGA. The V and J ends lost 3 bases and 4 bases, in that order; junction bases with no gene match: 2. This CDR3 is CASSFSGGTGELFF. The CDR3 nucleotides read TGTGCCAGCAGCTTCTCAGGGGGCACCGGGGAGCTGTTTTTT. The whole variable domain, remainder taken from reference TRBV7-3 and TRBJ2-2, is GAGVSQTPSNKVTEKGKYVELRCDPISGHTALYWYRQSLGQGPEFLIYFQGTGAADDSGLPNDRFFAVRPEGSVSTLKIQRTERGDSAVYLCASSFSGGTGELFFGEGSRLTVL.

This clone has only a few counts. CDR3 in DNA: TGCGCCAGCAGTCAAAGGGGTAGAGGTGAGCAGTTCTTC. Translation: CASSQRGRGEQFF. The genes are TRBV23-1 and TRBJ2-1, with D perhaps TRBD1 (5 bases). TRBV23-1 is marked as an open reading frame, function uncertain. The V end lost 2 bases, the J end lost 9 bases, and 11 bases lay between the germline ends. This CDR3 comprises 13 residues.

This sequence joins TRBV30 and TRBJ2-5, with 13 nucleotides matching TRBD2. The CDR3 is 19 amino acids. The V segment lost 5 bases and the J segment 1 base; nucleotides outside the gene matches: 16. Germline CDR1 reads GTSNPN; CDR2 reads SVGIG (reference sequence). The CDR3 here is CAWGRSRTSGSWGQETQYF. CDR3 bases: TGTGCCTGGGGGAGGTCAAGGACTAGCGGGAGTTGGGGCCAAGAGACCCAGTACTTC.

The chain joins TRBV2 to TRBJ2-7; tentatively, D is TRBD2 (7 bases). This CDR3 is built from 18 residues. V dropped 5 bases and J dropped 6 bases, with 29 bases sitting between them. Per germline, CDR1 SNHLY and CDR2 FYNNEI. Written as DNA, the CDR3 is TGTGCCAGCAGTCCACCTGGACGGGGGGCAATGGTAAGCGTCGAGCAGTACTTC. This encodes CASSPPGRGAMVSVEQYF.

This clone was detected once. J is TRBJ2-5 and V is TRBV9; TRBD2 might be the D (6 bases). The CDR3 spans 15 residues. Trimming cost V 2 bases and J 5 bases, with 16 bases left between them. Germline values: CDR1 SGDLS, CDR2 YYNGEE. The DNA for the CDR3 is TGTGCCAGCAGCGTTCTAACCGGGAGCAGGGAGACCCAGTACTTC. Translated: CASSVLTGSRETQYF.

The chain has TRBV28 and TRBJ2-7; 7 nucleotides line up with TRBD1. With V trimmed by 7 bases and J by 5 bases, 5 bases remained unmatched. CDR1 and CDR2 from the germline V gene are MDHEN and SYDVKM. This CDR3 spans 12 amino acids. The chain's CDR3 is CASTQTGHEQYF. As DNA, the CDR3 is TGTGCCAGCACCCAGACAGGGCACGAGCAGTACTTC.

The chain employs TRBV19 and TRBJ2-1; 7 positions match TRBD2. V shed 5 bases, J shed 5 bases, and the junction held 6 bases outside the gene matches. This CDR3 has 14 residues. CDR1 is LNHDA, CDR2 SQIVND, per germline (reference sequence). This CDR3 is CASSEWTRDNEQFF. Written as DNA, the CDR3 is TGTGCCAGTAGTGAATGGACTAGAGACAATGAGCAGTTCTTC.